The present TCR beta chain was sequenced within a study of shared clonotypes between healthy human individuals. Trimming cost V 5 bases and J 10 bases, with 17 bases left between them. The CDR3 runs 14 residues. CDR1 and CDR2 (germline): SEHNR, FQNEAQ (reference sequence). Repertoires were generated with immunoSEQ multiplex PCR, while TCRdb's copy carries only in-frame clones and drops some. Here the sample spans some 1.5 million clones, around 97% being singletons. The chain combines TRBV7-9 with TRBJ2-2, with D possibly being TRBD1 or TRBD2 (6 bases each). Sequences were obtained from naive CD4+ T cells sorted from blood. Regarding subset: CD45RA+ positively selected. This clonotype originated in a man aged 30 to 45 in good health. The CDR3 region has the DNA TGTGCCAGCAGCCCTCCCCGGGGGCGGACGGAGCTGTTTTTT. Protein sequence: CASSPPRGRTELFF.